This T cell receptor (beta chain) was identified during a study of CD8 T cells in Susac syndrome. A quantity of about 0.5 to 1 ug RNA underwent reverse transcription using random hexamers. Coverage of TCR beta CDR3 amplification by immunoSEQ multiplex PCR extended to 54 Vbeta and 13 Jbeta. In TCRdb, the immunoSEQ multiplex PCR reads were re-called with MiXCR into one record per CDR3 protein. The repertoire holds about 210,000 distinct CDR3 sequences, with around 95% as singletons. The authors sequenced TCR beta from blood CD8+ and CD4+ T cells. Healthy donors matched for age and sex were used as controls. The CD8+ and CD4+ T cells were isolated magnetically using a negative isolation approach, whereas the TEMRA cells were enriched by FACS. CDR1 and CDR2 from the germline V gene are SQVTM and ANQGSEA. V lost 7 bases to trimming and J lost 3 bases; unmatched junction nucleotides: 2. This CDR3 has 11 amino acids.

The TCR sequence derives from a human donor in good health. Sequences were obtained from CD4+ T cells from PBMCs. The genes are TRBV29-1 and TRBJ1-2; 7 nucleotides match TRBD1. The CDR3: CSGGTDYGYTF. The CDR3 DNA reads TGCAGCGGCGGGACAGACTATGGCTACACCTTC.